The source of this T cell receptor beta chain is a study of STAT3 mutations in large granular lymphocyte leukemia. Concerning this clone itself: Its antigen remains unknown.

The data were produced by immunoSEQ multiplex PCR, yet TCRdb's version contains in-frame clones alone and is incomplete. Of about 16,000 clones listed, 80% to 90% were seen once; the top ten hold over 7.5%. Whole-study results and caveats: Clonal expansion was inferred from other time points because no sample existed at each clone's first appearance. In T-cell large granular lymphocyte leukemia, about half of patients showed multiple immunodominant subclonotypes.

This receptor was obtained from a man aged 50 or older with T-cell large granular lymphocyte leukemia. Some clones in this sample may be carry-over from other donors' samples. Input material: peripheral blood mononuclear cells.

CDR3 nucleotide sequence: TGCGCCAGCAGCCGGGGCGGGGGCTCTGGAAACACCATATATTTT. This codes for CASSRGGGSGNTIYF. The rearrangement joins TRBV4-1 to TRBJ1-3, with D perhaps matching TRBD1 (5 bases). V lost 4 bases, J lost 0 bases, and 10 bases lay in between. Germline CDR1 MGHRA, CDR2 YSYEKL. The CDR3 consists of 15 residues.